This T cell receptor (beta chain) comes out of a study of cytomegalovirus exposure and HLA in healthy donors. Across the study: A subsequent analysis reported that the 95 to 150 validation repertoires were produced on the same platform that had also been used for the 600 to 700 first-cohort repertoires.

Sequenced by immunoSEQ multiplex PCR; TCRdb stores in-frame clones only, minus some. Among some 350,000 clones listed, roughly 87% were seen once. The length of the CDR3 is 13 residues. V was pared by 1 base and J by 7 bases, with 4 bases of the junction left unmatched. Germline V CDR1 and CDR2: GTSNPN, SVGIG (reference sequence). The sample was PBMCs. The genes are TRBV30 and TRBJ1-5; TRBD1 aligns across 7 bases. This TCR was sampled from a woman in her 30s in good health and CMV-seropositive. CDR3 bases: TGTGCCTGGAGTGAACAGGGGAGCCAGCCCCAGCATTTT. Translated: CAWSEQGSQPQHF.